This TCR beta chain originates from a study of T cell responses to AZD1222 COVID-19 vaccine. Looking at the study overall: Timing groups of about 4 and about 12 weeks for second doses were pooled.

The V end lost 3 bases, the J end lost 0 bases, and 15 bases lay between the germline ends. From germline, CDR1 is MNHEY and CDR2 SMNVEV (reference sequence). The CDR3 runs 17 residues. Findings of the study overall: Regions left unmutated in variants are reportedly the target of nearly half of spike-specific TCRs. Researchers took repertoire samples only after the peak T cell response had come. Donors, mostly white British, included more females; clonal diversity was possibly underestimated.

TCRdb keeps only in-frame clones here, not all; method: immunoSEQ multiplex PCR. The repertoire holds about 190,000 clones, with just over 90% as singletons. This clone was seen only once. Its specificity is unknown. The TCR comes from an adult in good health. The material was peripheral blood, obtained on day 0 of AZD1222 vaccination. The chain links TRBV27 to TRBJ1-5; D possibly corresponds to TRBD1 (5 bases). Written as DNA, the CDR3 is TGTGCCAGCAGTTTCTCGGCCCGGGGCAATAGCAATCAGCCCCAGCATTTT. Encoded protein: CASSFSARGNSNQPQHF.